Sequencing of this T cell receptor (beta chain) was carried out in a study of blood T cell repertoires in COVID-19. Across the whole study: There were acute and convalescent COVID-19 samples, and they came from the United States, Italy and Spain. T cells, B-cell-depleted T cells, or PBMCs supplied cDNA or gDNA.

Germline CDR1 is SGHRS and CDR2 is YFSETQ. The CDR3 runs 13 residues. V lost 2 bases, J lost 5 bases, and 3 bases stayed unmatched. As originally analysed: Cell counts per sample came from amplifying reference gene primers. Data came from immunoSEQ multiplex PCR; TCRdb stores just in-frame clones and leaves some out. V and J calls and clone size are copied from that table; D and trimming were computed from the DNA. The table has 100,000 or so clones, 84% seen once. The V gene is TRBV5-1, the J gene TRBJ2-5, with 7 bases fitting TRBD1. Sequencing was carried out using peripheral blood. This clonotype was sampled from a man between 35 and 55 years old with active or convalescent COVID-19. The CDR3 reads CASSLQGSETQYF. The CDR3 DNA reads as TGCGCCAGCAGCTTACAGGGGTCGGAGACCCAGTACTTC.